This T cell receptor beta chain was captured in a study of blood T cell repertoires in COVID-19. The CDR3 has 15 amino acids. J lost 2 bases, V lost 4 bases, and 7 bases had no gene match. CDR1 and CDR2 (germline): SGHVS, FNYEAQ. Sequenced by immunoSEQ multiplex PCR; TCRdb stores in-frame clones only, minus some. The data hold some 87,000 clones, with roughly 80% observed a single time. This receptor was obtained from a man aged 80 or over with active or convalescent COVID-19. The sequencing sample was made of peripheral blood. The chain links TRBV7-6 to TRBJ2-5, with 7 bases aligning to TRBD2. The DNA for the CDR3 is TGTGCCAGCAGCTCTAGACCGGGGGGACAAGAGACCCAGTACTTC. It translates to CASSSRPGGQETQYF.